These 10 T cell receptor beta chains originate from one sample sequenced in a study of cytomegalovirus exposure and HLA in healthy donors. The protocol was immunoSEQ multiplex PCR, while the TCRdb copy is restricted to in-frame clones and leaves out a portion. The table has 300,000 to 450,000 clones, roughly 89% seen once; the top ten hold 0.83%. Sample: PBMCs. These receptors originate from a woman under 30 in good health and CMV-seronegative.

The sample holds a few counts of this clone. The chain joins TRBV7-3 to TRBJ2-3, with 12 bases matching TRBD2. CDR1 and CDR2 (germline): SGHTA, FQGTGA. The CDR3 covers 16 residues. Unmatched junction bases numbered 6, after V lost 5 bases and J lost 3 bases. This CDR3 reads CASSPLAGGPTDTQYF. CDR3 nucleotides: TGTGCCAGCAGCCCCCTAGCGGGAGGGCCGACAGATACGCAGTATTTT. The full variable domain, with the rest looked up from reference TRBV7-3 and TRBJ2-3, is GAGVSQTPSNKVTEKGKYVELRCDPISGHTALYWYRQSLGQGPEFLIYFQGTGAADDSGLPNDRFFAVRPEGSVSTLKIQRTERGDSAVYLCASSPLAGGPTDTQYFGPGTRLTVL.

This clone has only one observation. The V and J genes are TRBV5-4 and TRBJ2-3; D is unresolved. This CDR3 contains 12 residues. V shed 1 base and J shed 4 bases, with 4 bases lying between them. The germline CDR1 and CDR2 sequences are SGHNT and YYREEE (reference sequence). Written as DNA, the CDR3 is TGTGCCAGCAGCTTGATATCAGATACGCAGTATTTT. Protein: CASSLISDTQYF. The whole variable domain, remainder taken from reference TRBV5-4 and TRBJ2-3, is ETGVTQSPTHLIKTRGQQVTLRCSSQSGHNTVSWYQQALGQGPQFIFQYYREEENGRGNFPPRFSGLQFPNYSSELNVNALELDDSALYLCASSLISDTQYFGPGTRLTVL.

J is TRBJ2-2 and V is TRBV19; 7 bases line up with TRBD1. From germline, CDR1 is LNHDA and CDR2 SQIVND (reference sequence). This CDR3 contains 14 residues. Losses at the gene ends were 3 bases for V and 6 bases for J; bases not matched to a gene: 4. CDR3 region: CASSISQGAGELFF. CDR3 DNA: TGTGCCAGTAGTATTAGTCAGGGGGCCGGGGAGCTGTTTTTT.

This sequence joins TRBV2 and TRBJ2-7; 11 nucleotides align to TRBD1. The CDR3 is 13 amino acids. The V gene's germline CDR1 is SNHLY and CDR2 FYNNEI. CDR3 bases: TGTGCGGGGGGACAGGGGGTTTCCTACGAGCAGTACTTC. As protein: CAGGQGVSYEQYF.

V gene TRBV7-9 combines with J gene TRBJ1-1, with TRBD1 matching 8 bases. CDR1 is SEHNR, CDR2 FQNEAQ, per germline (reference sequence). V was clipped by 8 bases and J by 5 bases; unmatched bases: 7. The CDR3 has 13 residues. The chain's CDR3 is CASQSGGITEAFF. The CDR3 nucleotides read TGTGCCAGCCAGTCAGGGGGCATTACTGAAGCTTTCTTT.

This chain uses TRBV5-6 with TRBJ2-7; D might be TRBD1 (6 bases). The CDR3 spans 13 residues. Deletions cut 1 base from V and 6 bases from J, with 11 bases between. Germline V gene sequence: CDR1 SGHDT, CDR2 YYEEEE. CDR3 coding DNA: TGTGCCAGCAGCTTGAACAGGGAAGGCGAGCAGTACTTC. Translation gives CASSLNREGEQYF.

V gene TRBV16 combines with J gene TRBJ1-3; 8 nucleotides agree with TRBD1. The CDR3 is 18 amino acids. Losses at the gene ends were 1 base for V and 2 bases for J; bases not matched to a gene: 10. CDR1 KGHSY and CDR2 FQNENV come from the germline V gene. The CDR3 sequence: CASSQYGQGQGTGNTIYF. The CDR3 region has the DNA TGTGCCAGCAGCCAATACGGACAGGGCCAGGGAACTGGAAACACCATATATTTT.

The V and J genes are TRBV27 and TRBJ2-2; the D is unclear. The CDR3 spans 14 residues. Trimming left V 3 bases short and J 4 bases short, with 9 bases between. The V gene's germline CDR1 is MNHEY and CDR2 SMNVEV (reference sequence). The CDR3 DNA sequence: TGTGCCAGCAGTTTGTGGGCCTCCACCGGGGAGCTGTTTTTT. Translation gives CASSLWASTGELFF.

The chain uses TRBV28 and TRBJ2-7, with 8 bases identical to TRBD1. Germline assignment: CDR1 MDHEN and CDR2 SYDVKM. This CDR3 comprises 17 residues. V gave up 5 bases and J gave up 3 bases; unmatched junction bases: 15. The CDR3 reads CASSPTHGQGKLYEQYF. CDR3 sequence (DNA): TGTGCCAGCAGTCCCACCCACGGACAGGGTAAGCTCTACGAGCAGTACTTC.

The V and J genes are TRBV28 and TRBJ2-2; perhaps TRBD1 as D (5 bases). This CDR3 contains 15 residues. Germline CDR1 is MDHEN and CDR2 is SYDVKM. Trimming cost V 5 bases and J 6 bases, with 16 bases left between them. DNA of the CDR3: TGTGCCAGCAGTCTCACCCAGGGTCGATCCGGGGAGCTGTTTTTT. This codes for CASSLTQGRSGELFF.